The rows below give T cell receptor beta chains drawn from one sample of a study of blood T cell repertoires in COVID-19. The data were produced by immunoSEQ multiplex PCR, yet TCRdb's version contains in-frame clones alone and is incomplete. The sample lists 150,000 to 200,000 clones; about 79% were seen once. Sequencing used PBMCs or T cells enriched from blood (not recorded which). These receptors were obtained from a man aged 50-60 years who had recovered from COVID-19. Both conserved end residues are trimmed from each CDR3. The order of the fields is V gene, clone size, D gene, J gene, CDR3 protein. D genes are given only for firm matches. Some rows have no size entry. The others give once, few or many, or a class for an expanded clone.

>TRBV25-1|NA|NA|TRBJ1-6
ASSRPADSPLH
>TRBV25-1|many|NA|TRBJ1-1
ASSPRTDRNTEAF
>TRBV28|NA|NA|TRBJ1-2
ASSLLTANYGYT
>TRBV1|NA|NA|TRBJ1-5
TSSQGGGRFGRQPQH
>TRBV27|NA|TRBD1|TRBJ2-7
ASRTTGDEQY
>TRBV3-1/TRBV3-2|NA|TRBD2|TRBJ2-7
ASSQDHQRGWNEQY
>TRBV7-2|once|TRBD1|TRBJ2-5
ASSLARTGGQETQY
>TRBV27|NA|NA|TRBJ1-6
ASSSGAQVYNSPLH
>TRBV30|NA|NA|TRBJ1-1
AWSVLNTEAF
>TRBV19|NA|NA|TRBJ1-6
ASSIVTSKGHSPLH
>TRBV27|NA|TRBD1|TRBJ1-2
ASSPGTGLGYT
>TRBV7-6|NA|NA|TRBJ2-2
ASSLILSTGELF
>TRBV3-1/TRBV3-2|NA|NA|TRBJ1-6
ASSQAGMWGRYNSPLH
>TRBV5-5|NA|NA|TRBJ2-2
ASSLGQINTGELF
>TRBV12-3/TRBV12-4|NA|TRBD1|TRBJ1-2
ASTPDRGYGYT
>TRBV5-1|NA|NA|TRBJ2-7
ASSLVSNEQY
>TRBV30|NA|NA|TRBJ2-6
AWTLEGVFSGANVLT
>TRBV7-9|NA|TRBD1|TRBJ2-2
ASSWGQLVGELF
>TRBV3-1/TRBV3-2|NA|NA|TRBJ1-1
ASSHATTEAF
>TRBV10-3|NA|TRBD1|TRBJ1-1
AARQGTTEAF
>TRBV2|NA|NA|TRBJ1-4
ASSLTGLNEKLF
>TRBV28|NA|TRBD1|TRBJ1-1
ASSLFGQGMNTEAF
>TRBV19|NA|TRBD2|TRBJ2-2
ASSSNQRGAFTGELF
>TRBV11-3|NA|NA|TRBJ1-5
ASSLYRLSQPQH
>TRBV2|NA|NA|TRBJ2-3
ASFQPGTDTQY
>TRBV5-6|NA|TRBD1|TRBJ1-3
ASSSSLDRSGNTIY
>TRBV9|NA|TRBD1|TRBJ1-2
ASSETGGGGYT
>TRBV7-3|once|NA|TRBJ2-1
ASSRTVNYNEQF
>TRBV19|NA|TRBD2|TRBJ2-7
ASSGLADNYEQY
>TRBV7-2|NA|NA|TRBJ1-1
ASSLNTYTEAF
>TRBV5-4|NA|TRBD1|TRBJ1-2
ASSPGDRINYGYT
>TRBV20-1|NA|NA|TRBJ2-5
SATQGETQY
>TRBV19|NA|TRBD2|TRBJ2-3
ASSYHTSEPRTYTDTQY
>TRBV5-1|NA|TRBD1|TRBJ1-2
ASSQGQGANYGYT
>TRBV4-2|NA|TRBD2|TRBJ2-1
ASSQEAGPYNEQF
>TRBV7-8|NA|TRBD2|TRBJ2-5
ASSFTSGFQETQY
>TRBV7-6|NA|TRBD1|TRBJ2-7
ASSPRGQGYEQY
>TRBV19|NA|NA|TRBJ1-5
ASSIARGGLYPQH
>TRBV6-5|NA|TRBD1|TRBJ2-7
ASSYSGTGATEQY
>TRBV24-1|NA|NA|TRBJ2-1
ATSPGSFNEQF
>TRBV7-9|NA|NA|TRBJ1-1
ASRQTGIGTEAF
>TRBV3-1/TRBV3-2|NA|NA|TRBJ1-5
ASRGRTNSNQPQH
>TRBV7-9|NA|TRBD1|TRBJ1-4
ASSQGQGREKLF
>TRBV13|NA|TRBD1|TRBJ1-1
ASSRTGVNTEAF
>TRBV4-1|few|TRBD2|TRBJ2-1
ASSREVGTSAEQF
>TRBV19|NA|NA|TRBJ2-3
ASSITSASTQY
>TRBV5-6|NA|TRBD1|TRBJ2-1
ASSLDRVAYNEQF